This TCR beta chain was retrieved from a study of OX40 agonist ivuxolimab in advanced cancers. Study summary: Partial response was recorded in three patients: one hepatocellular carcinoma and two cutaneous melanoma cases.

Germline CDR1 MNHNY, CDR2 SVGAGI (reference sequence). V lost 7 bases to trimming and J lost 2 bases, with 7 bases between them. The CDR3 extends over 12 amino acids. General study points: Researchers did not determine the expanded peripheral T cells' antigen specificity. CD8+ T cells averaged more expanded clones than CD4+.

The data were produced by immunoSEQ multiplex PCR, yet TCRdb's version contains in-frame clones alone and is incomplete. There are about 120,000 clones in the sample; over 75% occur only once, and more than 0.45% lies in the top ten. This clone was counted only a few times. As yet, its antigen is unknown. This TCR was recovered from an adult with an advanced solid tumor such as melanoma, head and neck, liver or kidney cancer. Specimen: CD4+ or CD8+ T cells sorted from blood, collected in a trial of the OX40 agonist ivuxolimab. This sequence joins TRBV6-6 and TRBJ2-3; D call uncertain. The CDR3 sequence: CASKRDTDTQYF. CDR3 in DNA: TGTGCCAGCAAAAGGGACACAGATACGCAGTATTTT.